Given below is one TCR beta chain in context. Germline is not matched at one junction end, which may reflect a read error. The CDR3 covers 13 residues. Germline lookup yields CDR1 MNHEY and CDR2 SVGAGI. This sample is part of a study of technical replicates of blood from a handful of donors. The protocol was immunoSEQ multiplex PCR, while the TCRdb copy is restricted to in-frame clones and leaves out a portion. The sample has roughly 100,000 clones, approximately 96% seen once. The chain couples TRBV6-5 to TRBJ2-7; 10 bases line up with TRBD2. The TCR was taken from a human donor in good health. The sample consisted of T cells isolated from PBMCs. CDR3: CASGRVKGYEQYF. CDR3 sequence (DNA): TGCGCCAGCGGGAGGGTTAAAGGGTACGAGCAGTACTTC.